Shown below are 27 T cell receptor beta chains from a single sample sequenced in a study of blood T cells in healthy people across ages. Then a second PCR, running about 6 to 11 cycles, was carried out with a sample-barcoded 5' primer and a J-beta primer mix. TCRdb analysed the 5' RACE reads with MiXCR anew, one entry per CDR3 protein. The table lists some 1,500,000 distinct CDR3 sequences, 35% to 45% of them singletons, with around 4% in the top ten. The sample comprised blood. The source of these receptors is a woman under 30 in good health.

The genes are TRBV29-1 and TRBJ1-2, with 7 bases matching TRBD1. V lost 6 bases and J lost 5; bases outside the gene matches: 9. CDR1 SQVTM and CDR2 ANQGSEA come from the germline V gene. CDR3 length equals 13 residues. The CDR3 loop is CSVFDRVLYGYTF. DNA for the CDR3: TGCAGCGTGTTCGACAGGGTTTTATATGGCTACACCTTC.

The V call is TRBV5-1, the J call TRBJ2-7, with 7 bases fitting TRBD1. CDR3 length: 15 amino acids. Trimming took 4 bases from V and 1 from J; bases not matched to a gene: 8. The germline V gene has CDR1 SGHRS and CDR2 YFSETQ. CDR3 loop: CASSTTGRRSYEQYF. CDR3 DNA: TGCGCCAGCAGCACGACAGGGAGAAGGTCCTACGAGCAGTACTTC.

The chain couples TRBV20-1 to TRBJ2-5; 14 bases align to TRBD2. Trimming took 4 bases from V and 5 from J; bases not matched to a gene: 12. Germline V CDR1 and CDR2: DFQATT, SNEGSKA (reference sequence). This CDR3 is 17 amino acids long. As DNA, the CDR3 is TGCAGTGCTATCCGACTAGCGGGAGGGCTTGGGCGGGAGACCCAGTACTTC. It yields the protein CSAIRLAGGLGRETQYF.

This rearrangement joins TRBV7-2 to TRBJ2-1, with TRBD2 matching over 12 bases. The V gene's germline CDR1 is SGHTA and CDR2 FQGNSA. V trimming: 3 bases; J trimming: 6 bases; junction bases outside the gene matches: 3. The CDR3 is 15 residues long. CDR3 protein: CASSLTSGSGNEQFF. The CDR3 DNA sequence: TGTGCCAGCAGCTTGACTAGCGGGAGTGGCAATGAGCAGTTCTTC.

V and J are TRBV30 and TRBJ1-2, with D tentatively TRBD1 (6 bases). CDR3 length equals 12 residues. V was shortened by 2 bases and J by 7 bases, with 11 bases between the two germline ends. Germline-derived CDR1 and CDR2 are GTSNPN and SVGIG (reference sequence). CDR3: CAWSKQGFGYTF. The CDR3 DNA sequence: TGTGCCTGGAGTAAACAGGGTTTTGGCTACACCTTC.

V gene TRBV4-1 combines with J gene TRBJ2-7, with 9 nucleotides matching TRBD1. Germline CDR1 and CDR2: MGHRA and YSYEKL. This CDR3 is built from 17 residues. J gave up 6 bases and V 0 bases, and 12 bases lay outside the gene matches. The CDR3 DNA follows: TGCGCCAGCAGCCAAGATTTTACCGGGACAGGGTCTGGCGAGCAGTACTTC. This gives the protein CASSQDFTGTGSGEQYF.

The table lists this clonotype with a few counts. J is TRBJ2-7 and V is TRBV9; D is perhaps TRBD2 (6 bases). The V gene lost 0 bases and the J gene lost 2 bases, with 12 bases spanning the gap. Germline CDR1 and CDR2: SGDLS and YYNGEE. The CDR3 is 15 residues long. The CDR3 sequence is CASSVGGGNPYEQYF. For the CDR3, the DNA is TGTGCCAGCAGCGTAGGTGGGGGGAATCCCTACGAGCAGTACTTC.

This clonotype has a handful of counts. The genes are TRBV29-1 and TRBJ2-7, with TRBD1 matching 9 bases. This CDR3 region has 13 residues. Germline-derived CDR1 and CDR2 are SQVTM and ANQGSEA. Unmatched junction bases numbered 4, after V lost 5 bases and J lost 2 bases. The CDR3 reads CSVKTGGTYEQYF. CDR3 bases: TGCAGCGTTAAGACAGGGGGAACCTACGAGCAGTACTTC.

A few counts support this clonotype. Sequence at one end of the junction differs from germline and may be a read error. The chain has TRBV7-6 and TRBJ1-4; a possible D gene is TRBD1 (5 bases). This CDR3 comprises 15 residues. Germline V CDR1 and CDR2: SGHVS, FNYEAQ. This CDR3 reads CASSLKTGRNDKLFF. CDR3 DNA sequence: TGTGCCAGCAGCTTAAAAACAGGACGTAATGACAAACTGTTTTTT.

The sample holds a few counts of this clonotype. V usage is TRBV13 and J usage is TRBJ2-1; TRBD2 might be the D (5 bases). The CDR3 has 17 residues. The germline V and J ends were trimmed by 4 bases and 3 bases, with 19 bases remaining between them. Germline CDR1 PRHDT, CDR2 FYEKMQ (reference sequence). CDR3 region: CASSSKRFLGGYNEQFF. CDR3 nucleotide sequence: TGTGCCAGCAGCTCCAAAAGGTTTCTAGGAGGCTACAATGAGCAGTTCTTC.

In its sample, this clonotype was seen a few times. The chain recombines TRBV9 with TRBJ2-3; D is unclear. V was cut by 0 bases and J by 0 bases, with 11 bases left in between. Germline CDR1 SGDLS, CDR2 YYNGEE. The length of the CDR3 is 16 residues. Here the CDR3 reads CASSVATEPSTDTQYF. The CDR3 DNA sequence: TGTGCCAGCAGCGTAGCTACAGAGCCTAGCACAGATACGCAGTATTTT. Looking up the rest from reference TRBV9 and TRBJ2-3 gives the full variable domain: DSGVTQTPKHLITATGQRVTLRCSPRSGDLSVYWYQQSLDQGLQFLIQYYNGEERAKGNILERFSAQQFPDLHSELNLSSLELGDSALYFCASSVATEPSTDTQYFGPGTRLTVL.

The CDR3 sequence is CASSALAGITDTQYF. CDR3 in DNA: TGTGCCAGCAGCGCACTAGCGGGGATCACAGATACGCAGTATTTT. The chain recombines TRBV7-2 with TRBJ2-3, with 10 positions matching TRBD2. V gave up 5 bases and J gave up 2 bases; unmatched junction bases: 4. CDR1 and CDR2 from the germline V gene are SGHTA and FQGNSA. This CDR3 spans 15 amino acids.

This clonotype has only one observation. The CDR3 sequence: CAVLSYETQYF. As DNA, the CDR3 is TGTGCCGTACTAAGTTACGAGACCCAGTACTTC. This rearrangement joins TRBV6-5 to TRBJ2-5; D not resolved. The germline V gene has CDR1 MNHEY and CDR2 SVGAGI. The CDR3 is 11 amino acids. V was shortened by 11 bases and J by 5 bases, with 12 bases between the two germline ends.

This chain joins TRBV20-1 and TRBJ1-2; perhaps TRBD1 as D (6 bases). Between the trimmed V and J ends, which lost 3 bases and 6 bases, there was a span of 14 bases. The CDR3 runs 13 residues. Germline loops: CDR1 DFQATT, CDR2 SNEGSKA (reference sequence). CDR3 sequence (DNA): TGCAGTGCTAGTCGGGGAAGGGGGGATGGCTACACCTTC. Protein: CSASRGRGDGYTF.

The V and J genes are TRBV2 and TRBJ2-7, with no clear D. V was clipped by 4 bases and J by 5 bases, with 6 bases between them. CDR1 is SNHLY, CDR2 FYNNEI, per germline. The CDR3 is 11 amino acids. The CDR3 region has the DNA TGTGCCAGCAGTGCCAACCACGAGCAGTACTTC. Translation: CASSANHEQYF. The full variable domain, rest sourced from reference TRBV2 and TRBJ2-7, is EPEVTQTPSHQVTQMGQEVILRCVPISNHLYFYWYRQILGQKVEFLVSFYNNEISEKSEIFDDQFSVERPDGSNFTLKIRSTKLEDSAMYFCASSANHEQYFGPGTRLTVT.

The chain employs TRBV20-1 and TRBJ1-1; D remains ambiguous. CDR3 size: 13 residues. Germline V gene lookup returns CDR1 DFQATT and CDR2 SNEGSKA (reference sequence). V was cut by 2 bases and J by 4 bases, with 11 bases left in between. CDR3 region: CSARWPLPTEAFF. The CDR3 DNA follows: TGCAGTGCTAGATGGCCGCTTCCCACTGAAGCTTTCTTT.

This clonotype was seen more than once but under ten times. The rearrangement links TRBV7-2 to TRBJ2-3; either TRBD1 or TRBD2 may fit D (5 bases each). The V end was cut by 0 bases, the J end by 2 bases, with 9 bases between. Germline V CDR1 and CDR2: SGHTA, FQGNSA. The CDR3 has 15 residues. The CDR3: CASSLARGPTDTQYF. The CDR3 nucleotides are TGTGCCAGCAGCTTAGCCCGGGGACCCACAGATACGCAGTATTTT.

With respect to this clonotype: Just one base apart from a much larger clone, this may be a read error. The rearrangement joins TRBV13 to TRBJ2-3; 7 bases align to TRBD1. Germline-derived CDR1 and CDR2 are PRHDT and FYEKMQ (reference sequence). CDR3 length equals 12 residues. With V trimmed by 10 bases and J by 1 base, 2 bases remained unmatched. The CDR3 region has the DNA TGTGCCACCCAGGGGGGCACAGATACGCAGTATTTT. Protein product: CATQGGTDTQYF.

The rearrangement links TRBV7-8 to TRBJ1-1; possible D gene TRBD1, 5 bases. Germline V gene data show CDR1 as SGHVS and CDR2 as FQNEAQ. This CDR3 is built from 14 residues. The V and J ends lost 3 bases and 7 bases respectively, with 15 bases between them. The CDR3: CASSLRGRGGEAFF. For the CDR3, the DNA is TGTGCCAGCAGCTTGAGGGGACGTGGGGGTGAAGCTTTCTTT.

This clonotype came up once. This chain joins TRBV6-2 or TRBV6-3 and TRBJ2-1; D is unclear. CDR1 is MNHEY, CDR2 SVGEGT, per germline. This CDR3 has 13 residues. V was cut by 10 bases and J by 8 bases, with 18 bases left in between. The CDR3 here is CATRIQPRDEQFF. The CDR3 bases are TGTGCCACGAGGATACAGCCGCGAGATGAGCAGTTCTTC.

This clonotype was seen a few times. The gene calls are TRBV10-3 and TRBJ1-2; TRBD1 is a possible D gene (5 bases). With 11 bases removed from V and 3 bases from J, the gap between germline ends came to 13 bases. CDR1 is ENHRY, CDR2 SYGVKD, per germline. This CDR3 is 12 amino acids long. CDR3 loop: CAPRRQYYGYTF. The CDR3 nucleotides read TGTGCCCCCCGTAGACAGTACTATGGCTACACCTTC.

Of note for this clonotype: Mismatch with germline at one junction end may stem from a read error. The chain links TRBV2 to TRBJ1-4, with D possibly TRBD1 on 6 matching bases. The CDR3 sequence is 15 residues long. Germline V gene data show CDR1 as SNHLY and CDR2 as FYNNEI. The CDR3 DNA follows: TGTGTCAGCAGCCAACTGGGCGGGGGGCCTGAAAAACTGTTTTTT. Protein sequence: CVSSQLGGGPEKLFF.

The chain is built from TRBV7-9 and TRBJ1-1; D possibly corresponds to TRBD1 (5 bases). V was cut by 2 bases and J by 2 bases, with 15 bases left in between. This CDR3 is built from 16 residues. CDR1 and CDR2 from the germline V gene are SEHNR and FQNEAQ (reference sequence). The CDR3 loop reads CASSLLGRDRNTEAFF. Written as DNA, the CDR3 is TGTGCCAGCAGCTTATTGGGGAGGGACCGCAACACTGAAGCTTTCTTT.

This chain uses TRBV29-1 with TRBJ2-1, with D hard to call. With the DNA end fitting TRBJ2-7 better, the J assignment may be wrong. This CDR3 is 12 amino acids long. The germline V gene encodes CDR1 SQVTM and CDR2 ANQGSEA. For the CDR3, the DNA is TGCAGCGTTGATGCAGGTTACAATGAGCAGTACTTC. Translating gives CSVDAGYNEQYF.

V usage is TRBV7-9 and J usage is TRBJ1-1; no clear D. V lost 2 bases and J 8 bases, leaving 12 bases between the germline ends. CDR3 length: 13 residues. CDR1 and CDR2 (germline): SEHNR, FQNEAQ (reference sequence). The CDR3 nucleotides are TGTGCCAGCAGCTTACTGATAGGCAGAGAAGCTTTCTTT. Translating gives CASSLLIGREAFF.

The gene calls are TRBV6-2 or TRBV6-3 and TRBJ2-5, with unresolved D. Trimming shortened V by 7 bases and J by 2 bases, and 11 bases separated the two germline ends. CDR3 length: 13 residues. Germline V gene lookup returns CDR1 MNHEY and CDR2 SVGEGT. CDR3 nucleotides: TGTGCCAGCAATCCAACACCACAAGAGACCCAGTACTTC. Translated, it gives CASNPTPQETQYF.

This clonotype has a handful of counts. The V call is TRBV30, the J call TRBJ1-6, with a possible D match to TRBD1 (6 bases). Germline lookup yields CDR1 GTSNPN and CDR2 SVGIG (reference sequence). V was pared by 1 base and J by 7 bases, with 8 bases between. The CDR3 is 13 residues long. The CDR3 loop is CAWSEGVNSPLHF. The DNA of the CDR3 is TGTGCCTGGAGTGAGGGGGTAAATTCACCCCTCCACTTT.